This record looks at one T cell receptor beta chain sequence and its context. The CDR3 extends over 11 amino acids. The germline V gene has CDR1 GTSNPN and CDR2 SVGIG (reference sequence). V was trimmed by 2 bases and J by 3 bases, leaving 4 bases between them. The repertoire was sequenced with immunoSEQ multiplex PCR; TCRdb's copy has only in-frame clones and lacks some. The table records millions of clones, 85% to 95% of them present only once. The entry originates in a study of shared clonotypes between healthy human individuals. Sequencing input: naive CD4+ T cells sorted from blood. Subset of the sample: CD45RA+ positively selected. This clonotype was obtained from a young man in good health. The V and J genes are TRBV30 and TRBJ1-1; D remains ambiguous. CDR3 protein: CAWSIDTEAFF. The CDR3 DNA reads as TGTGCCTGGAGTATAGACACTGAAGCTTTCTTT.